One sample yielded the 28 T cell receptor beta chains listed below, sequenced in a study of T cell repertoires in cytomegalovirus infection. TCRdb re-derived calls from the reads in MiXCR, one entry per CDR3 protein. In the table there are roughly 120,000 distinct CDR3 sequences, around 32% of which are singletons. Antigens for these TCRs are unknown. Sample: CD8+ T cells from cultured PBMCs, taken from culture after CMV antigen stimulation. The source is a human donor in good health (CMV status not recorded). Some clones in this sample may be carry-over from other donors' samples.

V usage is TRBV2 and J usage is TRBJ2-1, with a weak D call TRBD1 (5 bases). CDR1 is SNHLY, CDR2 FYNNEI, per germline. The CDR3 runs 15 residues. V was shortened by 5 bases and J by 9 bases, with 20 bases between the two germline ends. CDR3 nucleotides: TGTGCCAGCAGTCCCCTCGACATGTCTAGGGGTGAGCAGTTCTTC. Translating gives CASSPLDMSRGEQFF.

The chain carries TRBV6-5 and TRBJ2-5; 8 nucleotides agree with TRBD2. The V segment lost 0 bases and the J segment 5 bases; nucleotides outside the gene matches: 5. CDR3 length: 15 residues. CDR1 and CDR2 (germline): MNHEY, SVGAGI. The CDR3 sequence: CASSYSGTSSETQYF. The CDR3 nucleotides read TGTGCCAGCAGTTACTCGGGGACTAGTAGCGAGACCCAGTACTTC.

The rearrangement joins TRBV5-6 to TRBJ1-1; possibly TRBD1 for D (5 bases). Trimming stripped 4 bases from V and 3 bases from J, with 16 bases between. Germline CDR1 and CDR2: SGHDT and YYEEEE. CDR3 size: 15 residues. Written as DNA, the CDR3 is TGTGCCAGCAGCCCCCCGACAGAGATCTACACTGAAGCTTTCTTT. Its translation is CASSPPTEIYTEAFF.

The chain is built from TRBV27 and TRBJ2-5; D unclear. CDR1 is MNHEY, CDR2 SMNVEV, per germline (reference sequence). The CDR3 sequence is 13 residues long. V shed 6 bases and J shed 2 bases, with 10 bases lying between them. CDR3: CASSFAEQETQYF. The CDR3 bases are TGTGCCAGCAGCTTCGCTGAGCAAGAGACCCAGTACTTC.

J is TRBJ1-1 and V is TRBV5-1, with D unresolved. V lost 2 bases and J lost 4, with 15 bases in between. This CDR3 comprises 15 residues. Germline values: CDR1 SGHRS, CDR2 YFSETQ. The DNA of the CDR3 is TGCGCCAGCAGCTTTGGACCCGGAGGGAGCACTGAAGCTTTCTTT. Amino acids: CASSFGPGGSTEAFF.

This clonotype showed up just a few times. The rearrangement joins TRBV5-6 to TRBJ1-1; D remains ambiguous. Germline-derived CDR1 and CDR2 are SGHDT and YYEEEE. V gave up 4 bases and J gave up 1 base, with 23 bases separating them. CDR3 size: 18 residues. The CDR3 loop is CASSGRRGSWSSNTEAFF. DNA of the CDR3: TGTGCCAGCAGCGGGCGGCGGGGTAGTTGGAGCTCGAACACTGAAGCTTTCTTT.

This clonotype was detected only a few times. Written as DNA, the CDR3 is TGCGCCAGCAGCCAAGAACCCGGGGGGCCTGATGAGCAGTTCTTC. Translation gives CASSQEPGGPDEQFF. The rearrangement joins TRBV4-1 to TRBJ2-1; tentative D call: TRBD2 (7 bases). In germline, CDR1 is MGHRA, CDR2 YSYEKL. Trimming took 0 bases from V and 8 from J, leaving 14 bases between them. There are 15 residues in the CDR3.

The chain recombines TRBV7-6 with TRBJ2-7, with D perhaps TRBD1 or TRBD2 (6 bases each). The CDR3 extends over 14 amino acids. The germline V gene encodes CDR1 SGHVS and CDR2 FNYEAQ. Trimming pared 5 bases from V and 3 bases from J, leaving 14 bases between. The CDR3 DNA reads TGTGCCAGCAGCGCTGCAGGGGAGGACTACGAGCAGTACTTC. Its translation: CASSAAGEDYEQYF.

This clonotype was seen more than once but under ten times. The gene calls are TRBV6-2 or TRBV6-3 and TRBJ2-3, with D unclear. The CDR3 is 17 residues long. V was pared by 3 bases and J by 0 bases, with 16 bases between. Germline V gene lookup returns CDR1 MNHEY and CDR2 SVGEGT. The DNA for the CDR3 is TGTGCCAGCAGTTATGATGTGGGGTCCTCTAGCACAGATACGCAGTATTTT. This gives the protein CASSYDVGSSSTDTQYF.

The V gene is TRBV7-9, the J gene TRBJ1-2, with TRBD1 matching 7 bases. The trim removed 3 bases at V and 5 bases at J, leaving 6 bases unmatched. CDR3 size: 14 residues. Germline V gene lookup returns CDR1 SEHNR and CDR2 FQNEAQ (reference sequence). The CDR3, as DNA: TGTGCCAGCAGCTTTCAAGGGACAGTATATGGCTACACCTTC. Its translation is CASSFQGTVYGYTF. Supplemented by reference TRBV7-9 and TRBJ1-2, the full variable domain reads DTGVSQNPRHKITKRGQNVTFRCDPISEHNRLYWYRQTLGQGPEFLTYFQNEAQLEKSRLLSDRFSAERPKGSFSTLEIQRTEQGDSAMYLCASSFQGTVYGYTFGSGTRLTVV.

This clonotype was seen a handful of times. Here the CDR3 reads CASSLFISRAGEKLFF. The CDR3 DNA is TGTGCCAGCAGTCTGTTTATTTCCCGGGCTGGGGAAAAACTGTTTTTT. This chain connects TRBV7-9 to TRBJ1-4; D remains unclear. Trimming stripped 6 bases from V and 8 bases from J, with 22 bases between. Germline CDR1 is SEHNR and CDR2 is FQNEAQ (reference sequence). This CDR3 has 16 amino acids.

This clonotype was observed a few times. The CDR3 reads CASSLVVGAPGETQYF. CDR3 nucleotide sequence: TGTGCCAGCAGCTTAGTTGTTGGGGCGCCCGGGGAGACCCAGTACTTC. V usage is TRBV7-8 and J usage is TRBJ2-5, with D tentatively TRBD1 (5 bases). Germline values: CDR1 SGHVS, CDR2 FQNEAQ. The CDR3 consists of 16 residues. V lost 1 base and J lost 5, with 17 bases in between.

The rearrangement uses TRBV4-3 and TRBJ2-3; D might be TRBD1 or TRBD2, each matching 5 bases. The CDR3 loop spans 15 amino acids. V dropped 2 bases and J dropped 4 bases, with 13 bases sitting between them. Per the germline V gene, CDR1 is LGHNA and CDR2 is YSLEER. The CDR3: CASSQSGTAADTQYF. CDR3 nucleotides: TGCGCCAGCAGCCAATCCGGGACCGCGGCAGATACGCAGTATTTT.

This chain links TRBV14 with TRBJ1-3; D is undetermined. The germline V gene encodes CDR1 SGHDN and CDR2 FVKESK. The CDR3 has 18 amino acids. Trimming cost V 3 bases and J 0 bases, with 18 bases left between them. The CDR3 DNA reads TGTGCCAGCAGCCACCCCCCCACCCGGCGGAGCTCTGGAAACACCATATATTTT. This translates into CASSHPPTRRSSGNTIYF.

The DNA for the CDR3 is TGTGCCAGCAGCTTAGTTGGCCAAGGGACTGAAGCTTTCTTT. Amino acid sequence: CASSLVGQGTEAFF. The chain carries TRBV7-3 and TRBJ1-1; no reliable D call. The CDR3 is made up of 14 amino acids. Germline V gives CDR1 SGHTA, CDR2 FQGTGA. V was pared by 2 bases and J by 5 bases, with 12 bases between.

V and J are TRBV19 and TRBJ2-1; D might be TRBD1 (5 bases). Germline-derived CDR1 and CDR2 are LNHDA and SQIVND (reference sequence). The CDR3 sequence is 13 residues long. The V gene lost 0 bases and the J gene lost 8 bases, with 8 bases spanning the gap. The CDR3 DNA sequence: TGTGCCAGTAGTATAGATTGGGGCGATGAGCAGTTCTTC. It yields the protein CASSIDWGDEQFF.

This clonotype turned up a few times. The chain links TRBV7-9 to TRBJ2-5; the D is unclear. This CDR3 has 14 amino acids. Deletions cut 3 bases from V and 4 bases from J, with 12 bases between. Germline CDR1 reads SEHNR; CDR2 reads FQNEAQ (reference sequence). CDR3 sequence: CASSLAQRRETQYF. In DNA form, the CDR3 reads TGTGCCAGCAGCTTGGCACAACGGCGAGAGACCCAGTACTTC.

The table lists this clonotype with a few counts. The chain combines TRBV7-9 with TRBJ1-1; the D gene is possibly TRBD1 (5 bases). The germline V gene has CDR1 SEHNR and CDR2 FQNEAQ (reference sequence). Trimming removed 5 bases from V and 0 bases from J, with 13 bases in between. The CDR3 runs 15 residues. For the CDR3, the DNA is TGTGCCAGCAGCACACCCAGGGTCATGAACACTGAAGCTTTCTTT. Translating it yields CASSTPRVMNTEAFF.

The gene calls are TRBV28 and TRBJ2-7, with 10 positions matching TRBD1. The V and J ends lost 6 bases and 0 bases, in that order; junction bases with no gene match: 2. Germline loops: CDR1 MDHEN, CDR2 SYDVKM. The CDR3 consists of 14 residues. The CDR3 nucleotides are TGTGCCAGCAGGAGGACAGGGGGCTCCTACGAGCAGTACTTC. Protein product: CASRRTGGSYEQYF.

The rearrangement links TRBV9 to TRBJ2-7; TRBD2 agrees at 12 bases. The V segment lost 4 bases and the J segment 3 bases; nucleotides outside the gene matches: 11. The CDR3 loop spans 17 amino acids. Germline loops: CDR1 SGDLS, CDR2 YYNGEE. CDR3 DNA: TGTGCCAGCAGCCCAGGAAGACTAGCGGGGGCCCTCTACGAGCAGTACTTC. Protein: CASSPGRLAGALYEQYF. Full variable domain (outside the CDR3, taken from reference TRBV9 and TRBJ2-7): DSGVTQTPKHLITATGQRVTLRCSPRSGDLSVYWYQQSLDQGLQFLIQYYNGEERAKGNILERFSAQQFPDLHSELNLSSLELGDSALYFCASSPGRLAGALYEQYFGPGTRLTVT.

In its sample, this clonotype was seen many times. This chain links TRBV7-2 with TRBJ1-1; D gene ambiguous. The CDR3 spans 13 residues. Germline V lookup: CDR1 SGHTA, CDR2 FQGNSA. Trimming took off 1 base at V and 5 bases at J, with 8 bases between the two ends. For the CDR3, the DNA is TGTGCCAGCAGCTTAGGTTTCGGGACTGAAGCTTTCTTT. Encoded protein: CASSLGFGTEAFF.

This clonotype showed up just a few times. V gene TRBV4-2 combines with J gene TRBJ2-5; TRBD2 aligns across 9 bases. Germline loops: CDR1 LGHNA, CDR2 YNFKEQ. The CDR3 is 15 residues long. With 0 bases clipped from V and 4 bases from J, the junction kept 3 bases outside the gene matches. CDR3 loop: CASSQDGGGAETQYF. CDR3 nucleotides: TGTGCCAGCAGCCAAGATGGCGGGGGGGCAGAGACCCAGTACTTC.

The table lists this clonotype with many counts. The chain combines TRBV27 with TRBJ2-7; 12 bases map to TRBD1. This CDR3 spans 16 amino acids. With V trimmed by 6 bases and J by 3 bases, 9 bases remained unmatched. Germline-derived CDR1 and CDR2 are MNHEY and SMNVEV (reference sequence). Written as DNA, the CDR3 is TGTGCCAGCAGCGATGGGACAGGGGGCCAGTACTACGAGCAGTACTTC. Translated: CASSDGTGGQYYEQYF.

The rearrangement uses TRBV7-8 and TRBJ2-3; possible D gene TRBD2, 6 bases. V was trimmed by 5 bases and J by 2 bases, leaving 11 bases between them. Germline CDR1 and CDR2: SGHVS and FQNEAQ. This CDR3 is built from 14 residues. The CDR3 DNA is TGTGCCAGCAGCAGAACGGGACTCACAGATACGCAGTATTTT. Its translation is CASSRTGLTDTQYF.

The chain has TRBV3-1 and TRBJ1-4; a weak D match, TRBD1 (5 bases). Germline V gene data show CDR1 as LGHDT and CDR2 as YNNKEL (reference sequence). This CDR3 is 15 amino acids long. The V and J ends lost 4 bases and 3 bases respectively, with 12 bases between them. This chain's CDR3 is CASSRPAGPNEKLFF. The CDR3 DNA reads TGTGCCAGCAGCCGCCCTGCAGGGCCTAATGAAAAACTGTTTTTT.

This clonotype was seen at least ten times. The CDR3: CASSEGGQETQYF. CDR3 bases: TGTGCCAGCAGTGAGGGGGGGCAAGAGACCCAGTACTTC. V usage is TRBV2 and J usage is TRBJ2-5; TRBD2 aligns across 7 bases. Losses at the gene ends were 3 bases for V and 2 bases for J; bases not matched to a gene: 0. Germline V gives CDR1 SNHLY, CDR2 FYNNEI. The CDR3 spans 13 residues. The full variable domain, rest sourced from reference TRBV2 and TRBJ2-5, is EPEVTQTPSHQVTQMGQEVILRCVPISNHLYFYWYRQILGQKVEFLVSFYNNEISEKSEIFDDQFSVERPDGSNFTLKIRSTKLEDSAMYFCASSEGGQETQYFGPGTRLLVL.

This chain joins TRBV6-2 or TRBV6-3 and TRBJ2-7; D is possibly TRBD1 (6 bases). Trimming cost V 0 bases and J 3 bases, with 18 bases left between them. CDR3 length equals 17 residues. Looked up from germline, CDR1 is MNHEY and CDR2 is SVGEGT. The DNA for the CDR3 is TGTGCCAGCAGTTACTCGTACGTTGGACAGTGGTACTACGAGCAGTACTTC. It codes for CASSYSYVGQWYYEQYF.

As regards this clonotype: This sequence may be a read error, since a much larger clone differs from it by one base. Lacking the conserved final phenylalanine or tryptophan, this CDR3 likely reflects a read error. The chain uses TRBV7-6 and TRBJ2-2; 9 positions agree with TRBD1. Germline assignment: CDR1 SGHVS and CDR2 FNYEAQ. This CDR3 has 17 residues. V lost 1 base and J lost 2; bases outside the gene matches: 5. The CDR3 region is CASSLEPGQGNTGELFS. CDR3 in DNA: TGTGCCAGCAGCTTAGAACCGGGACAGGGAAACACCGGGGAGCTGTTTTCT.